The 5 T cell receptor beta chains in this list originate from one sample, sequenced in a study of blood T cell repertoires in COVID-19. Some clones are missing from TCRdb's copy, which holds only in-frame ones; the method was immunoSEQ multiplex PCR. This table has approximately 180,000 clones, 90% appearing once. Sequences were obtained from peripheral blood. These receptors all come from a man in his forties or fifties with acute or convalescent COVID-19.

This rearrangement joins TRBV28 to TRBJ1-1; D is unclear. CDR3 length: 14 residues. Germline V gene sequence: CDR1 MDHEN, CDR2 SYDVKM. The germline V and J ends were trimmed by 5 bases and 8 bases, with 18 bases remaining between them. The CDR3 nucleotides read TGTGCCAGCAGTCTCCGGGGAGGGTTGGGGGAAGCTTTCTTT. Encoded protein: CASSLRGGLGEAFF.

The chain combines TRBV2 with TRBJ2-7; 7 positions agree with TRBD2. The germline gives CDR1 SNHLY, CDR2 FYNNEI. Trimming at V came to 4 bases and at J to 0 bases, leaving 6 bases not matched to a gene. The CDR3 consists of 15 residues. The CDR3 spells CASSGFGRASYEQYF. CDR3 coding DNA: TGTGCCAGCAGTGGGTTTGGGAGGGCCTCCTACGAGCAGTACTTC.

The rearrangement links TRBV19 to TRBJ2-6; TRBD1 matches at 7 bases. The J segment lost 4 bases and the V segment lost 7 bases, leaving 7 bases of the junction unmatched. The CDR3 length is 15 residues. The germline gives CDR1 LNHDA, CDR2 SQIVND (reference sequence). CDR3 nucleotides: TGTGCCAGTATTCAGAGGGGGCTAGGGGCCAACGTCCTGACTTTC. Residues: CASIQRGLGANVLTF.

The chain recombines TRBV30 with TRBJ1-1; 7 positions match TRBD1. V dropped 3 bases and J dropped 4; count of bases not matched to a gene: 5. The CDR3 has 13 amino acids. CDR1 and CDR2 (germline): GTSNPN, SVGIG (reference sequence). CDR3 DNA sequence: TGTGCCTGGAGGCAGGGGGAGGCCACTGAAGCTTTCTTT. It translates to CAWRQGEATEAFF.

The chain carries TRBV27 and TRBJ2-2; TRBD2 matches at 10 bases. Germline CDR1 is MNHEY and CDR2 is SMNVEV (reference sequence). V dropped 4 bases and J dropped 6; count of bases not matched to a gene: 11. The CDR3 is made up of 17 amino acids. The CDR3 loop is CASSSQMIAGGPGELFF. CDR3 sequence (DNA): TGTGCCAGCAGTTCCCAAATGATAGCGGGAGGACCCGGGGAGCTGTTTTTT.